The sequence of this T cell receptor (beta chain) was determined in a study of T cell responses to AZD1222 COVID-19 vaccine. Points from the study as a whole: Targeting of unmutated variant regions was reportedly seen in nearly half of spike-specific TCRs. Dominant CD4 TCR responses targeted spike regions 160-218 and 743-854. Females made up more of the donors, who were largely white British, and clonal diversity may have come out too low. At baseline, just a handful of AZD1222 recipients tested seropositive.

Profiling relied on immunoSEQ multiplex PCR, and the TCRdb table lists in-frame clones only, not all of them. The table shows approximately 150,000 clones, with 93% occurring only once. Regarding this clone: Its cognate antigen is unknown.

Trimming cost V 0 bases and J 8 bases, with 10 bases left between them. The CDR3 spans 13 residues. Germline assignment: CDR1 LGHDT and CDR2 YNNKEL (reference sequence). The sequence came from an adult in good health. The V call is TRBV3-1 (or the pseudogene TRBV3-2), the J call TRBJ1-1; no definite D call. Sequenced here: peripheral blood, sampled on day 0 of AZD1222 vaccination. The CDR3 protein is CASSQDGVAEAFF. DNA of the CDR3: TGTGCCAGCAGCCAAGATGGAGTGGCGGAAGCTTTCTTT.